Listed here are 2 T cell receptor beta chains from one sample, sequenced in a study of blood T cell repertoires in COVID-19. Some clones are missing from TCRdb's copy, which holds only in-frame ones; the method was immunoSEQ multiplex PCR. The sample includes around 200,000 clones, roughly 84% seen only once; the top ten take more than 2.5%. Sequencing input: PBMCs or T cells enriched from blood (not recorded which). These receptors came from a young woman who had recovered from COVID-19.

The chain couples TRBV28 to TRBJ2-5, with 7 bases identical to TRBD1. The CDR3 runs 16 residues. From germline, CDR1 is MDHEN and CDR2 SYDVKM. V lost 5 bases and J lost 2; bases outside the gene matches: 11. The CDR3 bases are TGTGCCAGCAGTATCTCTCTACCGGGACAGCAAGAGACCCAGTACTTC. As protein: CASSISLPGQQETQYF.

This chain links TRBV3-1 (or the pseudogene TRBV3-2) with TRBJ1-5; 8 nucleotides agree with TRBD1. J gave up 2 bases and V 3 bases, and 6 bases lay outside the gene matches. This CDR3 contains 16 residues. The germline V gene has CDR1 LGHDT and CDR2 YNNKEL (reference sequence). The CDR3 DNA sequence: TGTGCCAGCAGCCACTCAGACAGGGGCGGCAATCAGCCCCAGCATTTT. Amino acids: CASSHSDRGGNQPQHF.